A selection of T cell receptor beta chains follows, all from one sample in a study of blood T cell repertoires in COVID-19. Using immunoSEQ multiplex PCR, the repertoire was profiled, and TCRdb retains in-frame clones only, with some absent. The table has 130,000 to 150,000 clones, 70% to 80% seen once. The specimen was peripheral blood. Receptors were obtained from a woman aged 70-85 years with COVID-19, enrolled during active disease. CDR3s include the opening cysteine and the closing phenylalanine or tryptophan. A D gene is named only where the DNA matches it firmly. A clone size is listed for some rows: how often the clone was seen (once, few, many), or a class if it is expanded.

CDR3	DNA	size	D	J	V
CASSRTGGSAFF	TGTGCCAGCAGTCGGACAGGGGGTTCAGCTTTCTTT	.	TRBD1	TRBJ1-1	TRBV28
CATSDLGRASGGPNTGELFF	TGTGCCACCAGTGATTTGGGTAGGGCTAGCGGGGGGCCAAACACCGGGGAGCTGTTTTTT	.	TRBD2	TRBJ2-2	TRBV24-1
CASSSRTANEKLFF	TGTGCCAGCAGCTCCAGGACAGCGAATGAAAAACTGTTTTTT	.	.	TRBJ1-4	TRBV5-8
CASSLGAAVPLAHEQYF	TGTGCCAGCAGCTTGGGTGCCGCAGTCCCCTTGGCCCACGAGCAGTACTTC	.	.	TRBJ2-7	TRBV5-6
CASSFRGNEQFF	TGCGCCAGCAGCTTCAGGGGTAATGAGCAGTTCTTC	.	.	TRBJ2-1	TRBV4-3
CASSRPLGRQTQYF	TGTGCCAGCAGCCGTCCCCTGGGGAGGCAGACCCAGTACTTC	.	.	TRBJ2-5	TRBV7-3
CASSPNTNTEAFF	TGTGCCAGCAGCCCCAACACGAACACTGAAGCTTTCTTT	.	.	TRBJ1-1	TRBV7-3
CASRGTTDTGELFF	TGTGCCAGCAGGGGGACTACCGACACCGGGGAGCTGTTTTTT	.	TRBD2	TRBJ2-2	TRBV6-5
CASSLGNQEYGYTF	TGTGCCAGCAGCTTGGGAAATCAGGAATATGGCTACACCTTC	.	.	TRBJ1-2	TRBV5-8
CASSSSGQGTYGYTF	TGTGCCAGCAGTTCGTCGGGACAGGGGACCTATGGCTACACCTTC	few	TRBD1	TRBJ1-2	TRBV28
CASSSTGGHMGTQYF	TGTGCCAGCAGCTCGACGGGGGGACACATGGGGACCCAGTACTTC	few	.	TRBJ2-5	TRBV5-6
CASSEPPGQDGYTF	TGTGCCAGCAGTGAACCTCCGGGACAGGATGGCTACACCTTC	.	TRBD1	TRBJ1-2	TRBV2
CASTSPPDTQYF	TGTGCCAGCACCTCCCCCCCAGATACGCAGTATTTT	.	.	TRBJ2-3	TRBV27
CAWSVRNTEAFF	TGTGCCTGGAGTGTGAGGAACACTGAAGCTTTCTTT	.	.	TRBJ1-1	TRBV30
CASSNPGSGEQYF	TGTGCCAGCAGCAACCCGGGGTCGGGCGAGCAGTACTTC	.	.	TRBJ2-7	TRBV11-2
CASSSYRGSGSGANVLTF	TGTGCCAGCAGCTCCTACAGGGGGTCAGGCTCTGGGGCCAACGTCCTGACTTTC	.	TRBD1	TRBJ2-6	TRBV7-3
CSVRGAGETQYF	TGCAGCGTACGGGGGGCGGGGGAGACCCAGTACTTC	.	.	TRBJ2-5	TRBV29-1
CASSRVKGQGFYEQYF	TGTGCCAGCAGTAGAGTTAAGGGACAGGGATTTTACGAGCAGTACTTC	.	TRBD1	TRBJ2-7	TRBV2
CASTRGQGSSYEQYF	TGTGCCAGCACTAGGGGACAGGGGAGCTCCTACGAGCAGTACTTC	.	TRBD1	TRBJ2-7	TRBV28
CAWGQGSDTQYF	TGTGCCTGGGGACAGGGGTCGGATACGCAGTATTTT	.	TRBD1	TRBJ2-3	TRBV30
CSVEGWLAGVINEQFF	TGCAGCGTTGAAGGATGGCTAGCGGGGGTTATAAATGAGCAGTTCTTC	.	TRBD2	TRBJ2-1	TRBV29-1
CASSEAQRQGRQYF	TGTGCCAGCAGTGAAGCCCAAAGACAGGGAAGGCAGTACTTC	.	TRBD1	TRBJ2-7	TRBV2